This TCR beta chain was identified during a study of cytomegalovirus exposure and HLA in healthy donors. Whole-study context: Per a later analysis, the approximately 620 first-cohort and 120 validation repertoires shared one platform. Study-wide findings and caveats: Among the CMV-associated chains, three were confirmed in vitro as specific for CMV antigens.

The CDR3 sequence is 18 residues long. V lost 1 base to trimming and J lost 4 bases; unmatched junction nucleotides: 10. Per the germline V gene, CDR1 is SGHRS and CDR2 is YFSETQ. The donors were members of the validation cohort, which comprised approximately 120 subjects and was separate from the first cohort of 666 subjects. Method: immunoSEQ multiplex PCR; TCRdb's copy keeps in-frame clones and lacks some. The data show 78,000 or so clones, just under 95% seen once. Turning to this clone: The target antigen is unknown.

The clonotype originates from a woman in her late teens or twenties in good health and CMV-seropositive. The rearrangement links TRBV5-1 to TRBJ1-6; 8 bases fit TRBD1. Sequenced sample: PBMCs. CDR3 protein: CASSLRGQGAGYNSPLHF. Here the CDR3 DNA reads TGCGCCAGCAGCTTGAGGGGCCAGGGGGCAGGGTATAATTCACCCCTCCACTTT. Together with reference TRBV5-1 and TRBJ1-6, the CDR3 gives the full variable domain: KAGVTQTPRYLIKTRGQQVTLSCSPISGHRSVSWYQQTPGQGLQFLFEYFSETQRNKGNFPGRFSGRQFSNSRSEMNVSTLELGDSALYLCASSLRGQGAGYNSPLHFGNGTRLTVT.